The T cell receptor (beta chain) described here comes from a study of shared clonotypes between healthy human individuals. Naive CD8 cells, CD45RO-negative and positively selected for CCR7, excluded terminally differentiated effector memory CD45RA+ cells. CDR1 is MNHNS and CDR2 is SASEGT in the germline V gene. The CDR3 loop spans 16 amino acids. The V end was cut by 3 bases, the J end by 9 bases, with 21 bases between. Measured with immunoSEQ multiplex PCR; TCRdb has only the in-frame clones, and not every one. Of hundreds of thousands of clones in the sample, 96% were seen once. The source material was naive CD8+ T cells sorted from blood. The sequence was collected from a woman in her thirties in good health. The genes are TRBV6-1 and TRBJ2-1; maybe TRBD1 (6 bases). The CDR3 DNA sequence: TGTGCCAGCAGTGAGTACTTCCGAGGGGGTTTCGGTGAGCAGTTCTTC. It encodes CASSEYFRGGFGEQFF.